Listed below are T cell receptor beta chains from one sample, sequenced in a study of blood T cell repertoires in COVID-19. Libraries were prepared by immunoSEQ multiplex PCR; TCRdb keeps only in-frame clonotypes and omits some of them. The sample holds fewer than 350,000 clones; roughly 89% are singletons and the top ten take approximately 5.5%. Sequencing was done on a sample of PBMCs or T cells enriched from blood (not recorded which). All receptors come from a man aged 60-69 years who had recovered from COVID-19. Both conserved end residues are part of each CDR3. D genes are given only for firm matches. Some rows have no size entry. The others give once, few or many, or a class for an expanded clone.

.,.,TRBV19,TRBJ1-4,TGTGCCAGTAGTCTAAGTGGTCCGCCAAGTGAAAAACTGTTTTTT,CASSLSGPPSEKLFF
.,once,TRBV28,TRBJ1-4,TGTGCAGTAATAGGGGGTTCTACTAATGAAAAACTGTTTTTT,CAVIGGSTNEKLFF
TRBD1,.,TRBV7-2,TRBJ1-6,TGTGCCAGCGGATCCAGGACAGGGGGCAATTCACCCCTCCACTTT,CASGSRTGGNSPLHF
.,.,TRBV6-4,TRBJ1-1,TGTGCCAGCAGTCGGCAGGGGATAGGGTACACTGAAGCTTTCTTT,CASSRQGIGYTEAFF
.,.,TRBV5-1,TRBJ2-1,TGCGCCAGCAGCTTGGACGGCGGCAGCTCCTACAATGAGCAGTTCTTC,CASSLDGGSSYNEQFF
TRBD1,few,TRBV3-1/TRBV3-2,TRBJ1-1,TGTGCCAGCAGCACCCGACAGGGGGCGCGGACTGAAGCTTTCTTT,CASSTRQGARTEAFF
TRBD1,.,TRBV7-3,TRBJ2-1,TGTGCCAGCAGCTTAACAGTCGACAGGGACAATGAGCAGTTCTTC,CASSLTVDRDNEQFF
.,.,TRBV10-2,TRBJ2-1,TGCGCCACCCAGTCGGGATCCTACAATGAGCAGTTCTTC,CATQSGSYNEQFF
TRBD1,.,TRBV5-1,TRBJ2-5,TGCGCCAGCAGCTTGACAGGGGGCGCGGGGCAAGAGACCCAGTACTTC,CASSLTGGAGQETQYF
.,.,TRBV18,TRBJ1-3,TGTGCCAGCTCACCACCCCAGGGAGGTTCTGGAAACACCATATATTTT,CASSPPQGGSGNTIYF
TRBD2,.,TRBV7-9,TRBJ2-1,TGTGCCAGCAGCCCAGCGGGAGTATCAGGGAATGAGCAGTTCTTC,CASSPAGVSGNEQFF
.,once,TRBV9,TRBJ2-1,TGTGCCAGCAGCGTAGCTGGCGGCCCGGGCAATGAGCAGTTCTTC,CASSVAGGPGNEQFF
.,.,TRBV6-5,TRBJ2-7,TGTGCCAGCAGTTTTAGGGGGGAGCAGTACTTC,CASSFRGEQYF
.,.,TRBV15,TRBJ1-4,TGTGCCACCAGCAGAGACATCGGAGCTAGGACTAATGAAAAACTGTTTTTT,CATSRDIGARTNEKLFF
.,.,TRBV10-2,TRBJ1-2,TGCGCCAGCAGTGAGTCCAGGGCTAACTATGGCTACACCTTC,CASSESRANYGYTF
.,.,TRBV19,TRBJ1-5,TGTGCCAGTCGCCCCCTTGACAGAGGCAATCAGCCCCAGCATTTT,CASRPLDRGNQPQHF
TRBD2,.,TRBV28,TRBJ2-7,TGTGCCAGCAGTTACGGGACTAGCGTTACCTACGAGCAGTACTTC,CASSYGTSVTYEQYF
TRBD1,.,TRBV6-6,TRBJ2-7,TGTGCCAGCAGTGACAGGGGAACGGACGAGCAGTACTTC,CASSDRGTDEQYF
TRBD2,.,TRBV7-9,TRBJ2-1,TGTGCCAGCAGCATAGCTACTAGCGATGAGCAGTTCTTC,CASSIATSDEQFF
.,few,TRBV30,TRBJ1-3,TGTGCCGGGACTGTCGGCTCTGGAAACACCATATATTTT,CAGTVGSGNTIYF
TRBD1,.,TRBV7-6,TRBJ2-7,TGTGCCAGCAGTTTGACAGGGATGACCTACGAGCAGTACTTC,CASSLTGMTYEQYF
TRBD1,.,TRBV9,TRBJ1-6,TGTGCCAGCAGCGTAGATCCCCGAGGACAGGGGTATAATTCACCCCTCCACTTT,CASSVDPRGQGYNSPLHF
.,few,TRBV3-1/TRBV3-2,TRBJ2-1,TGTGCCAGCAGCCGAGCGGGCCCTAATGAGCAGTTCTTC,CASSRAGPNEQFF
TRBD1,once,TRBV14,TRBJ2-1,TGTGCCACGCAACTATGGACAGGCAACAATGAGCAGTTCTTC,CATQLWTGNNEQFF
TRBD2,once,TRBV19,TRBJ2-5,TGTGCCAGTAGTAAGCGGGACCTCCAAGAGACCCAGTACTTC,CASSKRDLQETQYF
.,.,TRBV5-4,TRBJ1-1,TGTGCCAGCAGCCTCAAAGGGGGCACTGAAGCTTTCTTT,CASSLKGGTEAFF
.,.,TRBV15,TRBJ1-5,TGTGCCACCAGCACCCTTGTGGGCAGGGTGAATCAGCCCCAGCATTTT,CATSTLVGRVNQPQHF
.,.,TRBV28,TRBJ2-1,TGTGCCAGCAGTGCGCTCGGACGGACTTACAATGAGCAGTTCTTC,CASSALGRTYNEQFF
TRBD1,.,TRBV19,TRBJ1-2,TGTGCCAGTACCTCAAGGGACAGGGGGCGCGGTAACTATGGCTACACCTTC,CASTSRDRGRGNYGYTF
.,few,TRBV5-1,TRBJ2-1,TGCGCCAGCAGCTTGAGGGACTCTCTAAACAATGAGCAGTTCTTC,CASSLRDSLNNEQFF
TRBD2,.,TRBV2,TRBJ2-5,TGTGCCAGCAGTGTGGGAGGGCAAGAGACCCAGTACTTC,CASSVGGQETQYF
TRBD2,.,TRBV9,TRBJ2-1,TGTGCCAGCAGCGGGACTAGCGGGGTCAAGGGCGAGCAGTTCTTC,CASSGTSGVKGEQFF
.,.,TRBV7-2,TRBJ2-2,TGTGCCAGCAGCCCGGAGGGCACCGGGGAGCTGTTTTTT,CASSPEGTGELFF
.,.,TRBV6-5,TRBJ2-1,TGTGCCAGCCTTAGAGGCGGGATAAATGAGCAGTTCTTC,CASLRGGINEQFF
TRBD2,.,TRBV15,TRBJ2-5,TGTGCCACCAGCAGGGGAGGGACCACAGAGACCCAGTACTTC,CATSRGGTTETQYF
TRBD2,.,TRBV5-4,TRBJ2-2,TGTGCCAGCAGCGGGGGACTAGGGGCCGGGGAGCTGTTTTTT,CASSGGLGAGELFF
.,few,TRBV28,TRBJ1-5,TGTGCCAGCAGTTTGTACAATCAGCCCCAGCATTTT,CASSLYNQPQHF
TRBD2,.,TRBV11-2,TRBJ2-3,TGTGCCAGCAGCTCGGGACTAGCGGCGTATTTT,CASSSGLAAYF
.,.,TRBV5-4,TRBJ2-2,TGTGCCAGCAGCCAGGGTCCGCCGGTCACCGGGGAGCTGTTTTTT,CASSQGPPVTGELFF
.,.,TRBV21-1,TRBJ2-3,TGTGCCAGAGTACTCGACAGGGACACAGATACGCAGTATTTT,CARVLDRDTDTQYF
TRBD2,.,TRBV5-1,TRBJ2-7,TGCGCCAGCAGCTTGTTAGCGGGATCTTACTACGAGCAGTACTTC,CASSLLAGSYYEQYF
TRBD2,.,TRBV5-1,TRBJ2-7,TGCGCCAGCAGCTTGGGGTGGTCTAGCGGAACCTACGAGCAGTACTTC,CASSLGWSSGTYEQYF
.,.,TRBV5-1,TRBJ1-4,TGCGCCAGCAGCTTGGACAGCTCTAATGAAAAACTGTTTTTT,CASSLDSSNEKLFF
TRBD2,.,TRBV4-1,TRBJ2-1,TGCGCCAGCAGCCTAAAGCGGGAGGGTCTGAATGAGCAGTTCTTC,CASSLKREGLNEQFF
.,.,TRBV9,TRBJ2-7,TGTGCCAGCAGCCCCGGGACCTACGAGCAGTACTTC,CASSPGTYEQYF
.,.,TRBV5-8,TRBJ1-2,TGTGCCAGCAGCTTAAGGTTCACCGGGTCACTTTATGGCTACACCTTC,CASSLRFTGSLYGYTF
TRBD1,.,TRBV7-3,TRBJ2-5,TGTGCCAGCAGCCCTCAGGGGGCCGAGGAGACCCAGTACTTC,CASSPQGAEETQYF
.,.,TRBV7-9,TRBJ1-3,TGTGCCAGCAGCTTATCAGGGGTTGGAAACACCATATATTTT,CASSLSGVGNTIYF
TRBD1,.,TRBV7-9,TRBJ2-7,TGTGCCAGCAGCTTAGCCCGGGACAGGGGGGAGATTTTCAACGAGCAGTACTTC,CASSLARDRGEIFNEQYF
.,.,TRBV18,TRBJ2-3,TGTGCCAGCTCACCCCGACAGGCCACAGATACGCAGTATTTT,CASSPRQATDTQYF
TRBD2,.,TRBV5-1,TRBJ2-3,TGCGCCAGCAGCTTATCAGCGGGAGGAAGCACAGATACGCAGTATTTT,CASSLSAGGSTDTQYF
TRBD1,.,TRBV19,TRBJ1-1,TGTGCCAGTAGTACCACATGGGACAGGGGGCGGACTGAAGCTTTCTTT,CASSTTWDRGRTEAFF
.,.,TRBV18,TRBJ2-1,TGTGCCAGCTCACCACAGGGGAAGTCCTACAATGAGCAGTTCTTC,CASSPQGKSYNEQFF
.,.,TRBV2,TRBJ1-1,TGTGCCAGCAAGGGGCGGACGGTGAACACTGAAGCTTTCTTT,CASKGRTVNTEAFF
.,.,TRBV7-8,TRBJ1-2,TGTGCCAGCAGCTTAGCAGGACTTTATGGCTACACCTTC,CASSLAGLYGYTF
.,once,TRBV11-3,TRBJ2-3,TGTGCCAGCAGCTTAGTGGGCGGCACAGATACGCAGTATTTT,CASSLVGGTDTQYF
TRBD2,.,TRBV2,TRBJ2-7,TGTGCCAGCACATTAGCGGGTTACTCCTACGAGCAGTACTTC,CASTLAGYSYEQYF
.,.,TRBV28,TRBJ1-3,TGTGCCAGCAGTCTCCAGGGTAGTGGAAACACCATATATTTT,CASSLQGSGNTIYF
TRBD1,.,TRBV5-4,TRBJ2-1,TGTGCCAGCAGCTACCGGACAGGCAATGGTGGGGAGTGGCAGTTCTTC,CASSYRTGNGGEWQFF